The rows below give T cell receptor beta chains drawn from one sample of a study of vaccination and CD4 T cells after COVID-19. These TCRs' antigens remain unknown. TCRdb itself ran the PCR reads through MiXCR, one entry per CDR3 protein. This sample has 8,500 to 10,000 distinct CDR3 sequences, with 50% to 65% found just once. Source material: CD4+ T cells from blood, cultured in vitro. Source of these receptors: a human donor in good health. Both conserved end residues are part of each CDR3. Each record gives: clone size, V gene, D gene, J gene, CDR3 DNA, CDR3 protein. The D gene is left open where the match is weak. Clone size is shown for a subset of rows, as once, few, many or a class of expanded clone.

clone size: once; V gene: TRBV19; D gene: NA; J gene: TRBJ1-2; CDR3 DNA: TGTGCCAGTAGTATAGGCCCGGGGAACTATGGCTACACCTTC; CDR3 protein: CASSIGPGNYGYTF
clone size: NA; V gene: TRBV20-1; D gene: TRBD2; J gene: TRBJ2-5; CDR3 DNA: TGCAGTGCTAGAGTGTTAAAGCGGGAGGCACAAGAGACCCAGTACTTC; CDR3 protein: CSARVLKREAQETQYF
clone size: NA; V gene: TRBV7-8; D gene: NA; J gene: TRBJ2-5; CDR3 DNA: TGTGCCAGCAGCTTAGACGGTATCCAAGAGACCCAGTACTTC; CDR3 protein: CASSLDGIQETQYF
clone size: NA; V gene: TRBV7-2; D gene: NA; J gene: TRBJ2-3; CDR3 DNA: TGTGCCAGCAGCTTAGCAGGCGCGGGACCTAGCACAGATACGCAGTATTTT; CDR3 protein: CASSLAGAGPSTDTQYF
clone size: NA; V gene: TRBV20-1; D gene: TRBD2; J gene: TRBJ2-1; CDR3 DNA: TGCAGTGCGGCAAGGGAAGCGGGATATGGCGATGAGCAGTTCTTC; CDR3 protein: CSAAREAGYGDEQFF
clone size: NA; V gene: TRBV27; D gene: NA; J gene: TRBJ2-7; CDR3 DNA: TGTGCCAGCTCAAGGGGGAGTCCCAACGAGCAGTACTTC; CDR3 protein: CASSRGSPNEQYF
clone size: NA; V gene: TRBV6-2/TRBV6-3; D gene: TRBD2; J gene: TRBJ2-1; CDR3 DNA: TGTGCCAGCAGTTTTAGCGGGGGATCTTACAATGAGCAGTTCTTC; CDR3 protein: CASSFSGGSYNEQFF
clone size: NA; V gene: TRBV7-8; D gene: NA; J gene: TRBJ1-6; CDR3 DNA: TGTGCCAGCAGCTTTCGGTGGGAACGGGATTCACCCCTCCACTTT; CDR3 protein: CASSFRWERDSPLHF
clone size: few; V gene: TRBV7-8; D gene: NA; J gene: TRBJ2-5; CDR3 DNA: TGTGCCAGCAGCTACAGGACGGGGCGGACCCAGTACTTC; CDR3 protein: CASSYRTGRTQYF
clone size: NA; V gene: TRBV9; D gene: TRBD1; J gene: TRBJ1-1; CDR3 DNA: TGTGCCAGCACCCGGACAGGCTATAAGAACACTGAAGCTTTCTTT; CDR3 protein: CASTRTGYKNTEAFF
clone size: NA; V gene: TRBV30; D gene: NA; J gene: TRBJ1-1; CDR3 DNA: TGTGCCTGGAGTGTTTGGGGAGCGGCGAACACTGAAGCTTTCTTT; CDR3 protein: CAWSVWGAANTEAFF
clone size: few; V gene: TRBV27; D gene: NA; J gene: TRBJ1-4; CDR3 DNA: TGTGCCAGCAGTTTACAGGGTGGTGAAAAACTGTTTTTT; CDR3 protein: CASSLQGGEKLFF
clone size: NA; V gene: TRBV15; D gene: TRBD2; J gene: TRBJ2-7; CDR3 DNA: TGTGCCACCAGCAAGGTTGCTAGCGGGGGGAGAGAGCAGTACTTC; CDR3 protein: CATSKVASGGREQYF
clone size: few; V gene: TRBV20-1; D gene: TRBD1; J gene: TRBJ1-2; CDR3 DNA: TGCAGTGCTTCGGGACAGAGCAACTATGGCTACACCTTC; CDR3 protein: CSASGQSNYGYTF
clone size: NA; V gene: TRBV11-2; D gene: NA; J gene: TRBJ1-2; CDR3 DNA: TGTGCCAGCAGCTTTCGGGGTGGCTACACCTTC; CDR3 protein: CASSFRGGYTF
clone size: few; V gene: TRBV24-1; D gene: NA; J gene: TRBJ2-3; CDR3 DNA: TGTGCCACCAGTGATCCCAAGGGATCCGGGGGCACAGATACGCAGTATTTT; CDR3 protein: CATSDPKGSGGTDTQYF
clone size: NA; V gene: TRBV19; D gene: TRBD2; J gene: TRBJ2-2; CDR3 DNA: TGTGCCAGTAGTAAATTAGCGGGAGGGCGTGACGGGGAGCTGTTTTTT; CDR3 protein: CASSKLAGGRDGELFF
clone size: NA; V gene: TRBV19; D gene: NA; J gene: TRBJ2-1; CDR3 DNA: TGTGCCAGTAGTATATACAGCGGGCACGACAATGAGCAGTTCTTC; CDR3 protein: CASSIYSGHDNEQFF
clone size: few; V gene: TRBV7-9; D gene: NA; J gene: TRBJ1-2; CDR3 DNA: TGTGCCAGCAGCTTAGGGACAGCCTATGGCTACACCTTC; CDR3 protein: CASSLGTAYGYTF
clone size: few; V gene: TRBV7-9; D gene: NA; J gene: TRBJ2-3; CDR3 DNA: TGTGCCAGCAGCTTAGGCACCCTTAGCACAGATACGCAGTATTTT; CDR3 protein: CASSLGTLSTDTQYF
clone size: NA; V gene: TRBV19; D gene: TRBD1; J gene: TRBJ2-7; CDR3 DNA: TGTGCCAGTAGTGAAGCCGGGACAGTCTCCTACGAGCAGTACTTC; CDR3 protein: CASSEAGTVSYEQYF
clone size: few; V gene: TRBV6-1; D gene: TRBD1; J gene: TRBJ1-6; CDR3 DNA: TGTGCCTTCTCGACAGGGTTTAATTCACCCCTCCACTTT; CDR3 protein: CAFSTGFNSPLHF
clone size: NA; V gene: TRBV12-3/TRBV12-4; D gene: TRBD1; J gene: TRBJ2-1; CDR3 DNA: TGTGCCAGCACCCTGGGACAGGGGGTCTACAATGAGCAGTTCTTC; CDR3 protein: CASTLGQGVYNEQFF
clone size: NA; V gene: TRBV19; D gene: NA; J gene: TRBJ1-2; CDR3 DNA: TGTGCCAGTCAGTATGGAGGGGGATATGGCTACACCTTC; CDR3 protein: CASQYGGGYGYTF
clone size: NA; V gene: TRBV10-3; D gene: TRBD2; J gene: TRBJ2-1; CDR3 DNA: TGTGCCATCACGAAAGGTACTAGCGGGGGGGTTCGTGAGCAGTTCTTC; CDR3 protein: CAITKGTSGGVREQFF
clone size: NA; V gene: TRBV11-2; D gene: NA; J gene: TRBJ1-1; CDR3 DNA: TGTGCCTCAAGTGGGGGCGCGGTACACACTGAAGCTTTCTTT; CDR3 protein: CASSGGAVHTEAFF
clone size: NA; V gene: TRBV19; D gene: NA; J gene: TRBJ1-4; CDR3 DNA: TGTGCCAGTAGTAGAACAGGACAGTTTGATGAAAAACTGTTTTTT; CDR3 protein: CASSRTGQFDEKLFF
clone size: NA; V gene: TRBV30; D gene: NA; J gene: TRBJ1-1; CDR3 DNA: TGTGCCTGGAGTGTACCCGGGGGCCTGAACACTGAAGCTTTCTTT; CDR3 protein: CAWSVPGGLNTEAFF
clone size: NA; V gene: TRBV7-9; D gene: NA; J gene: TRBJ2-4; CDR3 DNA: TGTGCCAGCAGCTTCGGTGTAGCCAAAAACATTCAGTACTTC; CDR3 protein: CASSFGVAKNIQYF
clone size: NA; V gene: TRBV27; D gene: NA; J gene: TRBJ1-2; CDR3 DNA: TGTGCCAGCAGTATTAAATACCGGGACACTAGGGGTGGCTACACCTTC; CDR3 protein: CASSIKYRDTRGGYTF
clone size: NA; V gene: TRBV7-9; D gene: NA; J gene: TRBJ1-1; CDR3 DNA: TGTGCCAGCAGCTCCGGCGAGGGCAGGGGTAGGACTGAAGCTTTCTTT; CDR3 protein: CASSSGEGRGRTEAFF
clone size: few; V gene: TRBV20-1; D gene: NA; J gene: TRBJ1-1; CDR3 DNA: TGCAGTGCTAGTCAGGGAACCTACACTGAAGCTTTCTTT; CDR3 protein: CSASQGTYTEAFF
clone size: NA; V gene: TRBV5-1; D gene: NA; J gene: TRBJ2-5; CDR3 DNA: TGCGCCAGCAGCCCGGTGGGAAAAGAGACCCAGTACTTC; CDR3 protein: CASSPVGKETQYF
clone size: NA; V gene: TRBV28; D gene: TRBD1; J gene: TRBJ2-1; CDR3 DNA: TGTGCCAGCAGTCCGGACAGGGGCAATGAGCAGTTCTTC; CDR3 protein: CASSPDRGNEQFF
clone size: NA; V gene: TRBV11-2; D gene: NA; J gene: TRBJ2-5; CDR3 DNA: TGTGCCAGCAGCTTGACGCCTGAGACCCAGTACTTC; CDR3 protein: CASSLTPETQYF
clone size: NA; V gene: TRBV5-8; D gene: NA; J gene: TRBJ1-6; CDR3 DNA: TGTGCCAGCAGCGCGGTGGCGGGACCGATCTCACCCCTCCACTTT; CDR3 protein: CASSAVAGPISPLHF
clone size: NA; V gene: TRBV20-1; D gene: NA; J gene: TRBJ2-7; CDR3 DNA: TGCAGTGCTTTCCAAGACAGTACCTACGAGCAGTACTTC; CDR3 protein: CSAFQDSTYEQYF
clone size: few; V gene: TRBV11-3; D gene: TRBD2; J gene: TRBJ2-2; CDR3 DNA: TGTGCCAGCAGCTTAGCAAGACTAGCGGGAGGGCCCGGGGAGCTGTTTTTT; CDR3 protein: CASSLARLAGGPGELFF
clone size: NA; V gene: TRBV11-3; D gene: TRBD2; J gene: TRBJ2-1; CDR3 DNA: TGTGCCAGCAGCCCCGCCGGGACTAGAGGTCACAATGAGCAGTTCTTC; CDR3 protein: CASSPAGTRGHNEQFF
clone size: few; V gene: TRBV25-1; D gene: TRBD1; J gene: TRBJ1-1; CDR3 DNA: TGTGCCAGCAGGTTAACAGGGGACACTGAAGCTTTCTTT; CDR3 protein: CASRLTGDTEAFF
clone size: NA; V gene: TRBV7-6; D gene: TRBD1; J gene: TRBJ1-3; CDR3 DNA: TGTGCCAGCAGCTCGACCGGGACAGCAATGGACACCATATATTTT; CDR3 protein: CASSSTGTAMDTIYF